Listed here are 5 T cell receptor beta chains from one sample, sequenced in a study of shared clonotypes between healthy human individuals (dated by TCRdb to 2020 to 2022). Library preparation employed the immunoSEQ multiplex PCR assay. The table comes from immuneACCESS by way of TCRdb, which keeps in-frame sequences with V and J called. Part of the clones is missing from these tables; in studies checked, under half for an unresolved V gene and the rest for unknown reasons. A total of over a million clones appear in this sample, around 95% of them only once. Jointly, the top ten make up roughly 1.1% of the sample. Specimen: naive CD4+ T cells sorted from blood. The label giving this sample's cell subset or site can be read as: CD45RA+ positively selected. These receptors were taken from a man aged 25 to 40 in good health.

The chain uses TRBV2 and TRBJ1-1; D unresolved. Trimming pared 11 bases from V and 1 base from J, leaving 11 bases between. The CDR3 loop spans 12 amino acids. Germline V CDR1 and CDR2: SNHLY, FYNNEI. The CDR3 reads CAQRVGNTEAFF. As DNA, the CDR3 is TGTGCCCAGCGGGTAGGGAACACTGAAGCTTTCTTT.

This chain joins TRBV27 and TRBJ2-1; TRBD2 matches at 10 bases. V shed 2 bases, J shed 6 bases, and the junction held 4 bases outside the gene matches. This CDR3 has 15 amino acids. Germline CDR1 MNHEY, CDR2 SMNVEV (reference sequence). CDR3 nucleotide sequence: TGTGCCAGCAGTTTAAGAGCGGGAGGGCGCAATGAGCAGTTCTTC. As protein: CASSLRAGGRNEQFF.

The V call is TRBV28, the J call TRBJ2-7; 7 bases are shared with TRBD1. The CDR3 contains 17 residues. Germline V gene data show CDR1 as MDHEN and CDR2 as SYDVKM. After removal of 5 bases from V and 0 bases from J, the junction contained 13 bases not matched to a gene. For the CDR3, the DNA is TGTGCCAGCAGTCCGCCTGTCCAGGGGGAAGACTCCTACGAGCAGTACTTC. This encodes CASSPPVQGEDSYEQYF.

CDR3 loop: CATSITHANTEAFF. In DNA form, the CDR3 reads TGTGCCACCAGCATAACCCATGCGAACACTGAAGCTTTCTTT. The chain couples TRBV15 to TRBJ1-1, with no clear D. This CDR3 region has 14 residues. Looked up from germline, CDR1 is LNHNV and CDR2 is YYDKDF (reference sequence). Trimming pared 4 bases from V and 1 base from J, leaving 10 bases between.

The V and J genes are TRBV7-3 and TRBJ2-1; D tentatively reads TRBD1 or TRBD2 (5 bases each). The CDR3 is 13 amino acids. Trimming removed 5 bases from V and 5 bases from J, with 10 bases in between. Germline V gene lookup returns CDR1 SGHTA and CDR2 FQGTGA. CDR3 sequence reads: CASSPRDHNEQFF. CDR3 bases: TGTGCCAGCAGCCCCCGGGACCACAATGAGCAGTTCTTC.